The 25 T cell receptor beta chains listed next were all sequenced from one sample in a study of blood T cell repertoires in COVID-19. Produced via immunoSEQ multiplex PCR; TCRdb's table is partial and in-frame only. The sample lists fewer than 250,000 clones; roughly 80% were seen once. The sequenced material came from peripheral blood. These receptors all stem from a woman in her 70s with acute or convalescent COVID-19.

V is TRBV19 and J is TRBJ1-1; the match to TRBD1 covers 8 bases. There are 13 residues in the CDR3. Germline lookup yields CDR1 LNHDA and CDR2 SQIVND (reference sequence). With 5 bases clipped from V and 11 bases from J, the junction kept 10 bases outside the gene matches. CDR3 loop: CASSLRDRRNAFF. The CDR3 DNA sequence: TGTGCCAGTAGTCTCCGGGACAGGCGGAATGCTTTCTTT.

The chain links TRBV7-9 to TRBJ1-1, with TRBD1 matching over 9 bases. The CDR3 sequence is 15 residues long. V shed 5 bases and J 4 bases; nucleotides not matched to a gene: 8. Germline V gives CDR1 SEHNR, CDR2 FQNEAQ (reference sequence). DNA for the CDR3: TGTGCCAGCAGCCCTCCGGGACAGGGTGTCACTGAAGCTTTCTTT. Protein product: CASSPPGQGVTEAFF.

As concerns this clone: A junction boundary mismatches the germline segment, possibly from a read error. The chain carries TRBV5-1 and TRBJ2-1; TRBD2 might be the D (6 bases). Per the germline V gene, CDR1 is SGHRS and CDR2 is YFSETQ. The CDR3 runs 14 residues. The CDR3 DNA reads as TGCGCCAGCAGTTTGGGGACTGCCGTACTGGTGCAGTTCTTC. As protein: CASSLGTAVLVQFF.

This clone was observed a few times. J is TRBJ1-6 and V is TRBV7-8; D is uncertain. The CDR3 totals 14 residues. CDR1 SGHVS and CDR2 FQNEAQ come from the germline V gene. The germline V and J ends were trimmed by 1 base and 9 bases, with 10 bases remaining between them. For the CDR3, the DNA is TGTGCCAGCAGCTTAGGCCAGTCAGGTTCACCCCTCCACTTT. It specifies CASSLGQSGSPLHF.

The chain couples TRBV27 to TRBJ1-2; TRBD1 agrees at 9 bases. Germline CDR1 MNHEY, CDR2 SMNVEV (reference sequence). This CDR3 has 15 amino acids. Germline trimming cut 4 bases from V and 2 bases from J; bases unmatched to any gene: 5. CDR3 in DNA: TGTGCCAGCAGTTCGCGGGACAGGGTAAACTATGGCTACACCTTC. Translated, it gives CASSSRDRVNYGYTF.

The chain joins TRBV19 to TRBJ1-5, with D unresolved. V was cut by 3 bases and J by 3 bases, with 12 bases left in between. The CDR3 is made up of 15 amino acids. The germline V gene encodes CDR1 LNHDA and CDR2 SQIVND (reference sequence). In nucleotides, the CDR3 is TGTGCCAGTAGTATCTCTGGTGGCTCCAATCAGCCCCAGCATTTT. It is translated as CASSISGGSNQPQHF.

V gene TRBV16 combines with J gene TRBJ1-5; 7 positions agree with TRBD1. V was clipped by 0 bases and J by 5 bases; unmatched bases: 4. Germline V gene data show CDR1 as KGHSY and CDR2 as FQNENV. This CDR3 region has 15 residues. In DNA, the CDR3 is TGTGCCAGCAGCCAATCTGCCAGGGGGTATCAGCCCCAGCATTTT. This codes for CASSQSARGYQPQHF.

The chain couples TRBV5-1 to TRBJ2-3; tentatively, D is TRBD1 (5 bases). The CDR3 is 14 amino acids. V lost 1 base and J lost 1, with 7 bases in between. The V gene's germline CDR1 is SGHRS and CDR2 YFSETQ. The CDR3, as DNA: TGCGCCAGCAGCTTGATCAGGGGCACAGATACGCAGTATTTT. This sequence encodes CASSLIRGTDTQYF.

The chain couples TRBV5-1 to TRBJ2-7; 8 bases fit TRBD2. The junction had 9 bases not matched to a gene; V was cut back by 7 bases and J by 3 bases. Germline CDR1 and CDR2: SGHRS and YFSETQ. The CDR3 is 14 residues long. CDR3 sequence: CASAPGGANYEQYF. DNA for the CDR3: TGCGCCAGCGCACCCGGGGGGGCCAACTACGAGCAGTACTTC.

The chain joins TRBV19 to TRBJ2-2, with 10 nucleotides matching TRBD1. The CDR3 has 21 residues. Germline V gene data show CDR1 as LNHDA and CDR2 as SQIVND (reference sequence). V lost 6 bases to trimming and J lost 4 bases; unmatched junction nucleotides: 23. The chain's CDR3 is CASSRTAGQGGLTEGTGELFF. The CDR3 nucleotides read TGTGCCAGTAGCCGTACCGCCGGACAGGGGGGCCTAACCGAGGGCACCGGGGAGCTGTTTTTT. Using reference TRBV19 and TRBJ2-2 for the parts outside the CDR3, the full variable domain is DGGITQSPKYLFRKEGQNVTLSCEQNLNHDAMYWYRQDPGQGLRLIYYSQIVNDFQKGDIAEGYSVSREKKESFPLTVTSAQKNPTAFYLCASSRTAGQGGLTEGTGELFFGEGSRLTVL.

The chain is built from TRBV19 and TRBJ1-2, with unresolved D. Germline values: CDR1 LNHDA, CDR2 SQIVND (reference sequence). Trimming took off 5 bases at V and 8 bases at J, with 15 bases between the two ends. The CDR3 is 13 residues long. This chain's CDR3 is CASSFRTPEGYTF. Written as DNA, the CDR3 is TGTGCCAGTAGTTTCCGGACTCCCGAAGGCTACACCTTC.

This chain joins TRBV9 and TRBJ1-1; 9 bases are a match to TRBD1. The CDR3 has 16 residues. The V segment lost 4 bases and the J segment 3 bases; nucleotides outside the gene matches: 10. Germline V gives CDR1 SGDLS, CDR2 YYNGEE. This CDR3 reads CASSIAGQGTDTEAFF. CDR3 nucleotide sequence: TGTGCCAGCAGCATTGCGGGACAGGGAACGGACACTGAAGCTTTCTTT.

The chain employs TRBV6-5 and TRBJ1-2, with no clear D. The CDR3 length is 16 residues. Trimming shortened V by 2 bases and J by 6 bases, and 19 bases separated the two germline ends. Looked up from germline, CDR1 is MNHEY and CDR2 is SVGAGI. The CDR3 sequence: CASSYGLLDNPDGYTF. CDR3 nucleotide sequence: TGTGCCAGCAGTTACGGTCTGCTTGATAACCCGGATGGCTACACCTTC.

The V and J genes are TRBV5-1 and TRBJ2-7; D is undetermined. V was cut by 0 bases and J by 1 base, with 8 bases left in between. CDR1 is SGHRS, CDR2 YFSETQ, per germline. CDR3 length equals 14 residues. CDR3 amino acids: CASSLAGRSYEQYF. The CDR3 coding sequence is TGCGCCAGCAGCTTGGCAGGCAGATCCTACGAGCAGTACTTC. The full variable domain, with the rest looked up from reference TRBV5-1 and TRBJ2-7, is KAGVTQTPRYLIKTRGQQVTLSCSPISGHRSVSWYQQTPGQGLQFLFEYFSETQRNKGNFPGRFSGRQFSNSRSEMNVSTLELGDSALYLCASSLAGRSYEQYFGPGTRLTVT.

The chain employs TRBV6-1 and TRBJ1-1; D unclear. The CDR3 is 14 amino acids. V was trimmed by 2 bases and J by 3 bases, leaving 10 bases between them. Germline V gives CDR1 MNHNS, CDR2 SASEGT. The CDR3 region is CASSESGGYTEAFF. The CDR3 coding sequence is TGTGCCAGCAGTGAATCGGGCGGGTACACTGAAGCTTTCTTT.

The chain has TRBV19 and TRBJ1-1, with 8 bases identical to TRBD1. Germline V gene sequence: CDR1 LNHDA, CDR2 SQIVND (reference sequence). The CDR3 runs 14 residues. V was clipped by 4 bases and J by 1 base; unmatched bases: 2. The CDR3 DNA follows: TGTGCCAGTAGTAAAGGGACAGGGAACACTGAAGCTTTCTTT. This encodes CASSKGTGNTEAFF.

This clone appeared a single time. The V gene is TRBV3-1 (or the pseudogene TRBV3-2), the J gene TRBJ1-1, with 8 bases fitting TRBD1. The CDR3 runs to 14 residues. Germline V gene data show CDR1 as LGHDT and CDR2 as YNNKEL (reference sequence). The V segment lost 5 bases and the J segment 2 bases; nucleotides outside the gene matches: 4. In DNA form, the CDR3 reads TGTGCCAGCAGCGTTCAGGGGGCAAACACTGAAGCTTTCTTT. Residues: CASSVQGANTEAFF.

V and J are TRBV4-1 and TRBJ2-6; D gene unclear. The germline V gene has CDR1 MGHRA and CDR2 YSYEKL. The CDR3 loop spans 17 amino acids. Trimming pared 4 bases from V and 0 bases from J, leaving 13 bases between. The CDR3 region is CASSLLTSLSGANVLTF. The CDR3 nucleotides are TGCGCCAGCAGCCTACTAACAAGCCTCTCTGGGGCCAACGTCCTGACTTTC.

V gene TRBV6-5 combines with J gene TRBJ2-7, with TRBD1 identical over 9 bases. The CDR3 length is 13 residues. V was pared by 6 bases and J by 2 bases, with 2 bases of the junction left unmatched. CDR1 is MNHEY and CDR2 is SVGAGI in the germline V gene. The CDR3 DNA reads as TGTGCCAGCAGGGACAGGGGCCCCTACGAGCAGTACTTC. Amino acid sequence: CASRDRGPYEQYF.

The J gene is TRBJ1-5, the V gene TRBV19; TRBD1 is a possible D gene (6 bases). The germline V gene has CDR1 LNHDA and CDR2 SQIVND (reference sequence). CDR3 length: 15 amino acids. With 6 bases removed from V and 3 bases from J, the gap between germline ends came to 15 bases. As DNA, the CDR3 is TGTGCCAGTAGCCGACTGGACAGCTTCAATCAGCCCCAGCATTTT. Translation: CASSRLDSFNQPQHF.

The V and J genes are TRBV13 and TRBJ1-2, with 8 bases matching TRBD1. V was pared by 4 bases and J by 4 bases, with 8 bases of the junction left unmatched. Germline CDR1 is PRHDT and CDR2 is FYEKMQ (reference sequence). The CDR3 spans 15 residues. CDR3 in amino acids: CASSSRTGTVYGYTF. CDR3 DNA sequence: TGTGCCAGCAGCTCCCGGACAGGGACTGTCTATGGCTACACCTTC.

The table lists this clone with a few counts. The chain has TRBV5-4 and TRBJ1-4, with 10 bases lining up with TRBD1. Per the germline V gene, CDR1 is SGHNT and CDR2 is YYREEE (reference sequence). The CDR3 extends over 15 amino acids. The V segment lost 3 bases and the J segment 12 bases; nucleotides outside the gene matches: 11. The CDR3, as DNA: TGTGCCAGCAGCTCGCCGGGACAGGGGATATCGGAACTGTTTTTT. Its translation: CASSSPGQGISELFF.

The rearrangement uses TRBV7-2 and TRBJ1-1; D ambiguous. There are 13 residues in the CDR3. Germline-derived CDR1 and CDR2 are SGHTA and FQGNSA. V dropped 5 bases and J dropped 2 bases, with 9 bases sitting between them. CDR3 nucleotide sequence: TGTGCCAGCAGCCTCCACAGAAACACTGAAGCTTTCTTT. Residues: CASSLHRNTEAFF.

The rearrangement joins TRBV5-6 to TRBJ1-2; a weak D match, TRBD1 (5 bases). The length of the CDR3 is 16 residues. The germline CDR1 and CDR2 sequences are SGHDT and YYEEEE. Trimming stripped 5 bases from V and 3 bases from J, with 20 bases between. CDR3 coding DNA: TGTGCCAGCAGAATCTCCCCCGGCAGGGCGGACTATGGCTACACCTTC. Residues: CASRISPGRADYGYTF.

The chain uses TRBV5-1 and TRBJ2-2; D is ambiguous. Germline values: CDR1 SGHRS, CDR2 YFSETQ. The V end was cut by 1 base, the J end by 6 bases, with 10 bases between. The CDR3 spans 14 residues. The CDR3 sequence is CASSLLESAGELFF. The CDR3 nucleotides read TGCGCCAGCAGCTTGTTAGAATCTGCCGGGGAGCTGTTTTTT.